The entry below gives a single TCR beta chain sequence along with its context. Its specificity is unknown. Primers included in the PCR were 60 Vbeta and 13 Jbeta primers. The table came from immunoSEQ multiplex PCR; TCRdb's copy has only in-frame clones and leaves some out. The sample carries some 150,000 clones, about 76% recorded once. Sampled while nominally healthy, donors likely had unrecorded immune exposures. The data were obtained in a study of cytomegalovirus exposure and HLA in healthy donors. Study-wide results and caveats: Specificity of three CMV-associated chains for CMV antigens was verified in vitro.

Germline CDR1 SGHNT, CDR2 YYREEE (reference sequence). With V trimmed by 4 bases and J by 6 bases, 7 bases remained unmatched. The CDR3 contains 13 residues. The TCR sequence derives from a human donor in good health. The sample comprised PBMCs. The chain employs TRBV5-4 and TRBJ2-7, with 7 bases fitting TRBD2. The CDR3 DNA reads TGTGCCAGCAGCCCACGACTAGCATCCGAGCAGTACTTC. Protein product: CASSPRLASEQYF.